A selection of T cell receptor beta chains follows, all from one sample in a study of blood T cell repertoires in COVID-19. The data were produced by immunoSEQ multiplex PCR, yet TCRdb's version contains in-frame clones alone and is incomplete. In the table there are over 150,000 clones, around four fifths of which are singletons. The specimen was peripheral blood. These receptors came from a man between 65 and 85 years old with acute or convalescent COVID-19. The CDR3 runs from the conserved cysteine through the conserved F or W. D genes are given only for firm matches. Clone size is stated in some rows and not others, as once, few, many or a class when expanded.

v_gene	abundance	j_gene	d_gene	CDR3aa	CDR3nt
TRBV7-2	once	TRBJ1-2	-	CASSRAGEGYGYTF	TGTGCCAGCAGCCGGGCGGGGGAGGGATATGGCTACACCTTC
TRBV5-8	-	TRBJ1-1	-	CASSPGARGDTEAFF	TGTGCCAGCAGCCCAGGGGCAAGAGGGGACACTGAAGCTTTCTTT
TRBV5-1	-	TRBJ2-3	-	CASSSRGSSTDTQYF	TGCGCCAGCAGCTCCAGGGGTTCTAGCACAGATACGCAGTATTTT
TRBV7-8	-	TRBJ2-7	-	CASSLSGYEQYF	TGTGCCAGCAGCTTATCAGGGTACGAGCAGTACTTC
TRBV11-2	-	TRBJ1-4	-	CASSLGQGGEKLFF	TGTGCCAGCAGCTTAGGGCAGGGAGGTGAAAAACTGTTTTTT
TRBV25-1	-	TRBJ1-5	-	CASSEAGKDQPQHF	TGTGCCAGCAGTGAAGCCGGGAAGGATCAGCCCCAGCATTTT
TRBV7-2	-	TRBJ2-7	-	CASSLTRYEQYF	TGTGCCAGCAGCTTGACACGCTACGAGCAGTACTTC
TRBV7-9	-	TRBJ2-5	TRBD1	CASSPYLTGTQETQYF	TGTGCCAGCAGCCCCTACCTGACAGGGACCCAAGAGACCCAGTACTTC
TRBV6-5	few	TRBJ1-2	-	CASKDSNYGYTF	TGTGCCAGCAAAGACAGCAACTATGGCTACACCTTC
TRBV25-1	once	TRBJ2-6	TRBD1	CASTRTGPTSGANVLTF	TGTGCCAGCACTCGGACAGGGCCTACCTCTGGGGCCAACGTCCTGACTTTC